The entry below gives a single TCR beta chain sequence along with its context. Its antigen is not known. This sample stems from a study of blood T cells in healthy people across ages. Overall study results and limits: Whereas aged donors had fewer naive CD4+ cells, long-lived donors had more of them and higher diversity. Age advanced and TCR beta diversity per million T cells fell, roughly linearly. Total diversity from one million sequenced T cells was likely underestimated. Naive T cell percentage strongly correlated with TCR beta diversity.

The CDR3 contains 15 residues. Per germline, CDR1 SGDLS and CDR2 YYNGEE. V shed 4 bases, J shed 7 bases, and the junction held 9 bases outside the gene matches. Primers used in a second PCR of about 6 to 11 cycles were a sample-barcoded 5' primer and a J-beta primer mix. From the 5' RACE reads, TCRdb called clonotypes with MiXCR, one entry per CDR3 protein. The sample shows 600,000 to 800,000 distinct CDR3 sequences, under 65% of them seen only once. Input material: blood. The clonotype comes from a woman aged 80 or over in good health. The chain employs TRBV9 and TRBJ2-2; 8 bases map to TRBD1. The CDR3 is CASSTRTGLDGELFF. CDR3 sequence (DNA): TGTGCCAGCAGCACCCGGACAGGGCTGGACGGGGAGCTGTTTTTT.